Given below is one T cell receptor (beta chain) in context. Generated by immunoSEQ multiplex PCR, the TCRdb table keeps only in-frame clones and is missing some. This table holds about 200,000 clones, 91% found once. This sample stems from a study of control samples from healthy donors and cancer patients. This clonotype was sampled from a man aged 25-40 years in good health. What was sequenced was blood.

The CDR3 DNA follows: TGTGCCAGCAGCCACAACCTCACTCCCTACGAGCAGTACTTC. Translated: CASSHNLTPYEQYF. The V and J genes are TRBV2 and TRBJ2-7; D is uncertain. Germline V gives CDR1 SNHLY, CDR2 FYNNEI. The CDR3 extends over 14 amino acids. Trimming took off 6 bases at V and 2 bases at J, with 14 bases between the two ends.